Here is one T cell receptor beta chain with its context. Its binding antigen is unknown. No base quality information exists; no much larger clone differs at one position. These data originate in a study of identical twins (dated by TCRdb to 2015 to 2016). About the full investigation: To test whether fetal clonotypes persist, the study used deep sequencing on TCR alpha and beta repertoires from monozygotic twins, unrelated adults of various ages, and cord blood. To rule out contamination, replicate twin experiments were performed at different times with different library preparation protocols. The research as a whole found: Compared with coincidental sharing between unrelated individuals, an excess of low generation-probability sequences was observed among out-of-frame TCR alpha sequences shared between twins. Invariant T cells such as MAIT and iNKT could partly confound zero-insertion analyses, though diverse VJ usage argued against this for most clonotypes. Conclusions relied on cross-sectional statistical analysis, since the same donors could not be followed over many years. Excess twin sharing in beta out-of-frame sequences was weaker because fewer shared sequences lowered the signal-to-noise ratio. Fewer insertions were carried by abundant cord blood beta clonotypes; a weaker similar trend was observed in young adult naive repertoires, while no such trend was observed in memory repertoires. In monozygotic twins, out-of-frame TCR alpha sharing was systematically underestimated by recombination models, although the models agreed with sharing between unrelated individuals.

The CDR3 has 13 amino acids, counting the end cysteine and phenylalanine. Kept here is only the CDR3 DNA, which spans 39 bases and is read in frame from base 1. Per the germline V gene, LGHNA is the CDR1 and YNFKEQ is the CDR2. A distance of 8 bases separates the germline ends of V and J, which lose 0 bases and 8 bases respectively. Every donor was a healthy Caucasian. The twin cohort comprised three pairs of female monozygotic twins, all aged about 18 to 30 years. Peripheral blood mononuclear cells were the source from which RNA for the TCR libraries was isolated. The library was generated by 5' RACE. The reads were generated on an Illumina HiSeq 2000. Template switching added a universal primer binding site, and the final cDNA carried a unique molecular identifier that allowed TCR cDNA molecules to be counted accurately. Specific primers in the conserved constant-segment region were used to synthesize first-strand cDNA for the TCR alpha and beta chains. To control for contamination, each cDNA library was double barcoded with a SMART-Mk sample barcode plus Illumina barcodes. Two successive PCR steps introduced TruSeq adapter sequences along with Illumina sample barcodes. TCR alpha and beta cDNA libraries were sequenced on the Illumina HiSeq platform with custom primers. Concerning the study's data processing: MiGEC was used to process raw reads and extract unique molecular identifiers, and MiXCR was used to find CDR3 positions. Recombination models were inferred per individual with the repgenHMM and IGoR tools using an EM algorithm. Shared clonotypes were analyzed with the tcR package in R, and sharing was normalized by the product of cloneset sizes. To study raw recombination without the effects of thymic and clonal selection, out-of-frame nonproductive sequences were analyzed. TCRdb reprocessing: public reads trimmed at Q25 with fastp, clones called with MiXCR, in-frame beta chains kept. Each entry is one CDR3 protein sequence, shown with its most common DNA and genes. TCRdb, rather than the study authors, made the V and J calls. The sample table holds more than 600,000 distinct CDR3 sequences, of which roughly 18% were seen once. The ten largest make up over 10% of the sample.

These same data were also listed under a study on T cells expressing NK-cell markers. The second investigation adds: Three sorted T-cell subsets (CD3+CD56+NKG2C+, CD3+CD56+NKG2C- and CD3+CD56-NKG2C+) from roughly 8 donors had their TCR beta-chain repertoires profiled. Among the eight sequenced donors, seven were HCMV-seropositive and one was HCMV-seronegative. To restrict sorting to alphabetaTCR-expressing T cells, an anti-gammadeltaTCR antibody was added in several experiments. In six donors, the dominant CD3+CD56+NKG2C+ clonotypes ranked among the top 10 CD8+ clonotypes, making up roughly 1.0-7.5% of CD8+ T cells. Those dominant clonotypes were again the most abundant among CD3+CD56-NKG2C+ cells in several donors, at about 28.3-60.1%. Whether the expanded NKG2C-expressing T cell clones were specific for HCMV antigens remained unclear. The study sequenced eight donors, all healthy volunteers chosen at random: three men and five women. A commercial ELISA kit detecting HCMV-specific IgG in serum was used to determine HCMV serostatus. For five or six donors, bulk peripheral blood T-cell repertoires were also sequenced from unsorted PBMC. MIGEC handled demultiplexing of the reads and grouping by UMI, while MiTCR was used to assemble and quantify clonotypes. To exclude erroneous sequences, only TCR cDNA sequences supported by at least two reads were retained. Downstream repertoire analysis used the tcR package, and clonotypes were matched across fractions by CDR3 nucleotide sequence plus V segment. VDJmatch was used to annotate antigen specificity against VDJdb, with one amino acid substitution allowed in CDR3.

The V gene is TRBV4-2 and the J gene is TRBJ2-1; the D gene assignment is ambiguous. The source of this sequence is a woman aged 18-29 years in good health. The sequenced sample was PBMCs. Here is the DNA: TGTGCCAGCAGCCAAGATATTGCCGATGAGCAGTTCTTC. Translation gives CASSQDIADEQFF.